Below are 3 T cell receptor beta chains sequenced from a single sample in a study of cytomegalovirus exposure and HLA in healthy donors. The PCR used 60 Vbeta and 13 Jbeta primers. The method was immunoSEQ multiplex PCR; TCRdb's version includes in-frame clones alone and lacks a portion of them. The data contain about 140,000 clones, around three quarters of them singletons. The sample consisted of PBMCs. These receptor sequences come from a man aged 35 to 55 in good health and CMV-seropositive.

The V gene is TRBV19, the J gene TRBJ1-1; a possible D gene is TRBD1 (5 bases). Per the germline V gene, CDR1 is LNHDA and CDR2 is SQIVND (reference sequence). This CDR3 is built from 17 residues. Trimming shortened V by 0 bases and J by 0 bases, and 14 bases separated the two germline ends. The DNA for the CDR3 is TGTGCCAGTAGTATAGATCGGGGGACTTTCATGAACACTGAAGCTTTCTTT. Protein product: CASSIDRGTFMNTEAFF.

The J gene is TRBJ1-6, the V gene TRBV7-6; no firm D call. The ends were cut back, 6 bases at V and 4 bases at J, with 7 bases in the middle. Germline V gene lookup returns CDR1 SGHVS and CDR2 FNYEAQ. The CDR3 is 13 residues long. CDR3 coding DNA: TGTGCCAGCAGTGGGCAGTATAATTCACCCCTCCACTTT. Translation gives CASSGQYNSPLHF.

This chain uses TRBV10-3 with TRBJ2-5, with 7 nucleotides matching TRBD1. V trimming: 7 bases; J trimming: 1 base; junction bases outside the gene matches: 12. The CDR3 consists of 16 residues. Per the germline V gene, CDR1 is ENHRY and CDR2 is SYGVKD. CDR3 coding DNA: TGTGCCATCAAAGGCCCTTCGACAGGGCCCCAAGAGACCCAGTACTTC. This sequence encodes CAIKGPSTGPQETQYF.